A selection of T cell receptor beta chains follows, all from one sample in a study of shared T cell receptors in the human thymus. TCRdb's table, derived via immunoSEQ multiplex PCR, lists solely in-frame clones and lacks some. The table includes around 340,000 clones, around 95% detected once. Sequencing was carried out using thymocytes. The receptors derive from a human donor. CDR3s include the opening cysteine and the closing phenylalanine or tryptophan. A D gene is named only where the DNA matches it firmly. Only part of the rows carry a size: once, few, many, or a class if the clone is expanded.

DNA	CDR3	V	J	D	size
TGTGCCAGCAGTGGTGCAGCTGGCTATGGCTACACCTTC	CASSGAAGYGYTF	TRBV2	TRBJ1-2	.	few
TGTGCCAGCAGTTACAGACGGGAGCGGTCCTACGAGCAGTACTTC	CASSYRRERSYEQYF	TRBV6-5	TRBJ2-7	.	few
TGTGCCAGCAGTCGGACAGGGTGCAACACTGAAGCTTTCTTT	CASSRTGCNTEAFF	TRBV5-6	TRBJ1-1	TRBD1	.
TGTGCCAGCAGTGGGGCTAGCGGGAGAAGCAATGAGCAGTTCTTC	CASSGASGRSNEQFF	TRBV6-1	TRBJ2-1	TRBD2	.
TGCGCCAGCAGCCCAGCGAGGGGGCCAGCTAGCGGGAGGGCAGTTATCTACGAGCAGTACTTC	CASSPARGPASGRAVIYEQYF	TRBV4-3	TRBJ2-7	TRBD2	.
TGTGCCTGGAGCGCAGGACAGGTCAATCAGCCCCAGCATTTT	CAWSAGQVNQPQHF	TRBV30	TRBJ1-5	TRBD1	.
TGTGCCAGCAGCGGAGGACAGGGGGGACAGTTCTTC	CASSGGQGGQFF	TRBV5-6	TRBJ2-1	TRBD1	.
TGCGCCAGCAGGGGGGGACAGGGGTATGGGAACACTGAAGCTTTCTTT	CASRGGQGYGNTEAFF	TRBV10-2	TRBJ1-1	TRBD1	.
TGTGCCACCAGTACAACCTCGACAGGGGAAGGCTACACCTTC	CATSTTSTGEGYTF	TRBV15	TRBJ1-2	TRBD1	.
TGCGCCAGCAGCCCGGGGACAGAAGAGACCCAGTACTTC	CASSPGTEETQYF	TRBV5-1	TRBJ2-5	TRBD1	.
TGTGCCAGCAGCTTAGAGGGCCGGAGCGGATATTCCTACAATGAGCAGTTCTTC	CASSLEGRSGYSYNEQFF	TRBV11-3	TRBJ2-1	.	.
TGTGCCACCAGCAGAGTTCAAGGGGCTAGTGAAAAACTGTTTTTT	CATSRVQGASEKLFF	TRBV15	TRBJ1-4	.	once
TGTGCCATCAGTGAGTCGATAAAGTCTCGGGATAAGAACTATGGCTACACCTTC	CAISESIKSRDKNYGYTF	TRBV10-3	TRBJ1-2	.	few
TGCGCCAGCAGCCCCGGGACAGGGGTGGTTAGCGTGATAGGGCGAAGGGAAGAGACCCAGTACTTC	CASSPGTGVVSVIGRREETQYF	TRBV5-1	TRBJ2-5	TRBD1	.
TGTGCCAGTAGTACCCGGGACCAGTACTATGGCTACACCTTC	CASSTRDQYYGYTF	TRBV19	TRBJ1-2	.	.
TGCGCCAGCAGCTTTCCCCCAGCGGGAGGGCCTGATGAGCAGTTCTTC	CASSFPPAGGPDEQFF	TRBV5-1	TRBJ2-1	TRBD2	.
TGTGCCAGCAGCCCCCGGTCGCTCGGGAGATCGCGTTACGAGCAGTACTTC	CASSPRSLGRSRYEQYF	TRBV4-2	TRBJ2-7	.	.
TGTGCCAGTAGTATTCGGAGCGACTTCGGTGAAGAGACCCAGTACTTC	CASSIRSDFGEETQYF	TRBV19	TRBJ2-5	.	.
TGTGCCAGCAGCTCGGGTTCGAGCACAGATACGCAGTATTTT	CASSSGSSTDTQYF	TRBV21-1	TRBJ2-3	.	.
TGTGCCAGCAGCTCAAACCAACTAGCGGGAGTCCGGACAGATACGCAGTATTTT	CASSSNQLAGVRTDTQYF	TRBV7-9	TRBJ2-3	TRBD2	.
TGCGCCAGCAGCCAAGACCCCCGCCCGGGGGTATACAATGAGCAGTTCTTC	CASSQDPRPGVYNEQFF	TRBV4-1	TRBJ2-1	.	.
TGTGCCAGCAAGGGCAGGGAGGGAGCTTTCTTT	CASKGREGAFF	TRBV9	TRBJ1-1	.	.
TGTGCCAGCAGCCCCACATCGACAGGGGGCTCCTACAATGAGCAGTTCTTC	CASSPTSTGGSYNEQFF	TRBV7-3	TRBJ2-1	TRBD1	.
TGTGCCAGCAGTCGGACTAGCAGCGCTTGTAGAGATACGCAGTATTTT	CASSRTSSACRDTQYF	TRBV27	TRBJ2-3	TRBD2	.
TGTGCCAGCAGTCCCGGGACAAATGGTCGTGAAGCTTTCTTT	CASSPGTNGREAFF	TRBV6-5	TRBJ1-1	.	.
TGTGCCAGCAGCTTGATTCAAACGGGAGGGCCCGCAGATACGCAGTATTTT	CASSLIQTGGPADTQYF	TRBV5-6	TRBJ2-3	TRBD2	.
TGCGCCAGCAGCCTACCCGGGACAGGAGCCAATCAGCCCCAGCATTTT	CASSLPGTGANQPQHF	TRBV5-1	TRBJ1-5	TRBD1	.
TGCGCCAGCAGTATCAGAGGACAGGGCTACTCCTACGAGCAGTACTTC	CASSIRGQGYSYEQYF	TRBV5-1	TRBJ2-7	TRBD1	.
TGTGCCAGCGGCCCGAGGGGCAGGGCTTACAATGAGCAGTTCTTC	CASGPRGRAYNEQFF	TRBV27	TRBJ2-1	.	.
TGCAGTGTACAGGGGGTGGACAACACCGGAGGCTACACCTTC	CSVQGVDNTGGYTF	TRBV29-1	TRBJ1-2	TRBD1	.
TGTGCCAGCAGCAAAGATCCGAGGGAAGAGACCCAGTACTTC	CASSKDPREETQYF	TRBV21-1	TRBJ2-5	.	.
TGCGCCAGCAGCCAAGGCCGTGGCGGGAGGTACAATGAGCAGTTCTTC	CASSQGRGGRYNEQFF	TRBV4-3	TRBJ2-1	TRBD2	.
TGTGCCAGCAGTTACTACGGGGAGGCCCACGAGCAGTACTTC	CASSYYGEAHEQYF	TRBV6-6	TRBJ2-7	.	.
TGTGCCAGCAGTTCCCCTCCGGGACAGGGAAGAACCGGGGAGCTGTTTTTT	CASSSPPGQGRTGELFF	TRBV28	TRBJ2-2	TRBD1	.
TGTGCCAGCAGCTCCCCTCGTTCTCCTTTCGGGTTCAGGCCTGGAAACACCATATATTTT	CASSSPRSPFGFRPGNTIYF	TRBV9	TRBJ1-3	.	.
TGTGCCAGCAGTGCCCGGTTTTGGTACGAGCAGTACTTC	CASSARFWYEQYF	TRBV2	TRBJ2-7	.	.
TGCAGCGTAGAAACAGGTTCCAATCAGCCCCAGCATTTT	CSVETGSNQPQHF	TRBV29-1	TRBJ1-5	.	.
TGTGCCACCAAGTGGGGACTAGCGGGAGATACGCAGTATTTT	CATKWGLAGDTQYF	TRBV28	TRBJ2-3	TRBD2	.